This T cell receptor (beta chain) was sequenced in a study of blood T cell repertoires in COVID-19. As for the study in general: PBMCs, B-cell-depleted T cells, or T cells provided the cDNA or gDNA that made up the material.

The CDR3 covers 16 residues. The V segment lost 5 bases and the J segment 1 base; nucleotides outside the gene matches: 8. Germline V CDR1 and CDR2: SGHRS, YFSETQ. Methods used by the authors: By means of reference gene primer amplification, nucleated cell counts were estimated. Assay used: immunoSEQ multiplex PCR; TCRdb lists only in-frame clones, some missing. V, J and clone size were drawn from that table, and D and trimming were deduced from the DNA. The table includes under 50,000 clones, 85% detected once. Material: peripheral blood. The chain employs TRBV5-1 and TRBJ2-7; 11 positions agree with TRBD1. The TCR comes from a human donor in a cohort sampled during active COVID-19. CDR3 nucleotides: TGCGCCAGCAGTCAAGGACAGGGGGCTGTTTCCTACGAGCAGTACTTC. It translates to CASSQGQGAVSYEQYF.